A single sample is the source of the 9 T cell receptor beta chains below, sequenced in a study of CD8+CD57+ T cells in acquired aplastic anemia. According to the study, genomic DNA was the template for TCR beta VDJ and CDR3 profiling. Each CDR3 protein is one row after TCRdb ran MiXCR on the reads. The sample yields about 210,000 distinct CDR3 sequences, roughly 35% seen once. Material: sorted CD4+, CD8+, or CD8+CD57+ T cells (not recorded which) from PBMCs. These receptors all stem from a human donor in good health, serving as a control.

J is TRBJ1-1 and V is TRBV28, with TRBD1 identical over 10 bases. Per the germline V gene, CDR1 is MDHEN and CDR2 is SYDVKM. The CDR3 has 17 amino acids. V gave up 6 bases and J gave up 1 base; unmatched junction bases: 11. The DNA for the CDR3 is TGTGCCAGCAGGCCGGCGGGACAGGGGCTTAAGAACACTGAAGCTTTCTTT. This gives the protein CASRPAGQGLKNTEAFF.

This clonotype appeared many times. This rearrangement joins TRBV20-1 to TRBJ2-3, with D unresolved. CDR1 and CDR2 (germline): DFQATT, SNEGSKA (reference sequence). There are 15 residues in the CDR3. Trimming left V 0 bases short and J 0 bases short, with 10 bases between. For the CDR3, the DNA is TGCAGTGCTAGAGATTGGCTAGGCAGCACAGATACGCAGTATTTT. This encodes CSARDWLGSTDTQYF.

This clonotype was picked up many times. The chain has TRBV5-6 and TRBJ2-5; D remains unclear. The CDR3 length is 13 residues. Trimming took 4 bases from V and 5 from J, leaving 12 bases between them. CDR1 is SGHDT, CDR2 YYEEEE, per germline. The CDR3: CASSRSFQETQYF. CDR3 bases: TGTGCCAGCAGCCGGTCTTTTCAGGAGACCCAGTACTTC.

The J gene is TRBJ2-5, the V gene TRBV6-1, with TRBD2 as a possible D gene (6 bases). The length of the CDR3 is 16 residues. The V and J ends lost 4 bases and 1 base respectively, with 16 bases between them. Germline V gene sequence: CDR1 MNHNS, CDR2 SASEGT. The CDR3 sequence: CASSGRGLTVQETQYF. The CDR3 DNA is TGTGCCAGCAGTGGGCGGGGCCTGACAGTCCAAGAGACCCAGTACTTC.

A word on this clonotype: With a much larger clone just one base away, this may be a read error. The chain employs TRBV5-5 and TRBJ1-1; D unresolved. CDR3 length equals 13 residues. CDR1 and CDR2 (germline): SGHKS, YYEKEE (reference sequence). As DNA, the CDR3 is TGTGCCAGCAGCTTCTTGACGAACGCTGAAGCTTTCTTT. Translation: CASSFLTNAEAFF. Together with reference TRBV5-5 and TRBJ1-1, the CDR3 gives the full variable domain: DAGVTQSPTHLIKTRGQQVTLRCSPISGHKSVSWYQQVLGQGPQFIFQYYEKEERGRGNFPDRFSARQFPNYSSELNVNALLLGDSALYLCASSFLTNAEAFFGQGTRLTVV.

The chain employs TRBV19 and TRBJ2-3, with TRBD2 as a possible D gene (6 bases). Trimming took 5 bases from V and 0 from J, leaving 12 bases between them. The germline V gene has CDR1 LNHDA and CDR2 SQIVND (reference sequence). This CDR3 is 15 amino acids long. Written as DNA, the CDR3 is TGTGCCAGTAGTGGGCCCGGGGGTAGCACAGATACGCAGTATTTT. Its translation: CASSGPGGSTDTQYF.

This clonotype was seen ten or more times. The chain carries TRBV10-2 and TRBJ2-7; tentative D call: TRBD1 (6 bases). This CDR3 region has 14 residues. V shed 4 bases and J shed 0 bases, with 10 bases lying between them. The germline gives CDR1 WSHSY, CDR2 SAAADI. Written as DNA, the CDR3 is TGCGCCAGCAGTGGACAGGCGAGCTCCTACGAGCAGTACTTC. Translating it yields CASSGQASSYEQYF.

In its sample, this clonotype was seen many times. The chain recombines TRBV20-1 with TRBJ1-2; 8 bases line up with TRBD1. The CDR3 totals 12 residues. The germline V gene encodes CDR1 DFQATT and CDR2 SNEGSKA (reference sequence). Unmatched junction bases numbered 6, after V lost 8 bases and J lost 4 bases. The CDR3 DNA reads TGCAGTCGTGCCGGGACAGGCTATGGCTACACCTTC. Amino acids: CSRAGTGYGYTF.

The J gene is TRBJ2-1, the V gene TRBV2, with D hard to call. CDR3 size: 12 residues. The V gene lost 4 bases and the J gene lost 3 bases, with 4 bases spanning the gap. Germline V gene lookup returns CDR1 SNHLY and CDR2 FYNNEI. Here the CDR3 reads CASSVGYNEQFF. The DNA of the CDR3 is TGTGCCAGCAGTGTGGGCTACAATGAGCAGTTCTTC.